This T cell receptor (beta chain) was obtained from a study of T cells in Graves' hyperthyroidism and ophthalmopathy. About this clonotype itself: Its specificity is unknown.

Exclusion of a patient resulted from uncontrolled infection, other autoimmune disease, pregnancy or lactation. Study-wide points: Ophthalmopathy was model-predicted a median roughly 6.2 months pre-onset. In simple terms, a model built on 13 V-J features told ophthalmopathy apart from stable hyperthyroidism.

The CDR3 consists of 18 residues. With 0 bases clipped from V and 4 bases from J, the junction kept 7 bases outside the gene matches. Germline CDR1 reads SGHDT; CDR2 reads YYEEEE. TCR beta CDR3 regions were amplified from RNA transcripts. TCR CDR3 underwent first-round RT-PCR with the HTBI primer set. Each CDR3 protein gets one entry after TCRdb re-called the multiplex PCR reads with MiXCR. The top ten hold roughly 33% of the sample, which has over 250,000 distinct CDR3 sequences, about an eighth seen once. The clonotype was recovered from a woman aged 40 to 50 with Graves' ophthalmopathy. This chain joins TRBV5-6 and TRBJ2-5, with TRBD2 matching 15 bases. The material sequenced was blood. The CDR3 loop reads CASSLEWTSGGARETQYF. In nucleotides, the CDR3 is TGTGCCAGCAGCTTGGAATGGACTAGCGGGGGGGCTCGAGAGACCCAGTACTTC.